This TCR beta chain was sequenced for a study of tumor-infiltrating lymphocytes in primary liver carcinoma. Across the study: Men as well as women, aged 30 to 69 years, made up the patients.

This CDR3 has 16 residues. Germline CDR1 reads LGHNA; CDR2 reads YSLEER. Scientists recovered RNA and DNA together from around 20-30 mg of unsorted bulk tissue. Those sampled were patients whose primary liver carcinoma was treated by surgical resection. Note on this clonotype: The junction and the germline gene differ at one end; a read error may be behind it.

A constant-region primer served to make TCR beta cDNA from about 490 ng total RNA. Three nested multiplex PCR rounds of slightly modified ARM-PCR generated TCR beta libraries. With TRBV1-TRBV30 forward primers and a C-beta reverse primer, the first two PCR rounds were run for 10 to 11 cycles each. One entry per CDR3 protein, called by TCRdb with MiXCR from the multiplex PCR reads. The table lists tens of thousands of distinct CDR3 sequences, roughly 77% of them singletons. This chain joins TRBV4-3 and TRBJ1-2, with D possibly matching TRBD1 (6 bases). This TCR derives from a man aged 35 to 55 with primary liver carcinoma and hepatitis B virus infection. The sequencing sample was made of tumor-adjacent normal liver tissue. CDR3 coding DNA: TGCATCAACAGCCAGGCAGGGGCAGGGAGGAACTATGGCTACACTTTC. Translation: CINSQAGAGRNYGYTF.